The text below deals with one T cell receptor (beta chain). Profiled with immunoSEQ multiplex PCR; TCRdb holds only in-frame clones, not every one. Altogether around 220,000 clones are present, more than 70% being singletons, with the ten largest covering approximately 2.1%. These data come from a study of blood T cell repertoires in COVID-19. Study summary: PBMCs, B-cell-depleted T cells, or T cells provided the cDNA or gDNA that made up the material.

V gave up 4 bases and J gave up 8 bases; unmatched junction bases: 11. This CDR3 region has 17 residues. Germline V gene data show CDR1 as SGHTA and CDR2 as FQGNSA. V usage is TRBV7-2 and J usage is TRBJ1-6; 10 nucleotides agree with TRBD1. Material for sequencing was peripheral blood. The receptor was derived from a woman in her thirties or forties who had recovered from COVID-19. The CDR3 coding sequence is TGTGCCAGCAGCTATAACAAAGGGACAGGGGCCCATTCACCCCTCCACTTT. Residues: CASSYNKGTGAHSPLHF.